This T cell receptor (beta chain) was sequenced during a study of identical twins. TCRdb analysed the 5' RACE reads with MiXCR anew, one entry per CDR3 protein. The sample lists about 300,000 distinct CDR3 sequences, 9% to 15% occurring once. Study-level results: Beta clonotypes that were abundant in cord blood contained fewer insertions, a pattern absent from memory repertoires. Out-of-frame alpha sequences shared by twins were enriched for low generation probability.

This clonotype appeared a few times. Its specificity is unknown. Germline V gene sequence: CDR1 SQVTM, CDR2 ANQGSEA. Trimming took 3 bases from V and 5 from J, leaving 13 bases between them. The CDR3 spans 13 residues. The sample was also linked to a second study, of yellow fever vaccine responses in identical twins.

The chain has TRBV29-1 and TRBJ2-5; the D gene is possibly TRBD2 (6 bases). The source of this sequence is a woman younger than 35 in good health. Sequencing was done on a sample of CD8+ T cells sorted from blood. CDR3: CSVDWGVSETQYF. CDR3 in DNA: TGCAGCGTTGATTGGGGGGTGTCGGAGACCCAGTACTTC.